Below are 7 T cell receptor beta chains sequenced from a single sample in a study of T-cell reconstitution after alpha-beta-depleted transplantation in children. The authors prepared the TCRbeta library with unique molecular identifiers. TCRdb processed the PCR reads anew with MiXCR; each CDR3 protein has one entry. The table has approximately 230,000 distinct CDR3 sequences, roughly a quarter seen once. The material was PBMCs, mostly from graft donor cells, obtained 360 days after TCRalphabeta/CD19-depleted stem cell transplant. Every receptor here comes from a female patient aged 2-10 years who had a stem cell transplant for congenital amegakaryocytic thrombocytopenia, so the T cells may come from the graft donor.

The V gene is TRBV5-1, the J gene TRBJ2-3; D remains unclear. Germline CDR1 SGHRS, CDR2 YFSETQ. The CDR3 sequence is 17 residues long. The V end was cut by 1 base, the J end by 5 bases, with 20 bases between. The CDR3 region is CASSLWSKQKRGDTQYF. The CDR3 DNA is TGCGCCAGCAGCTTGTGGTCTAAACAAAAACGAGGAGATACGCAGTATTTT.

In its sample, this clonotype was seen a few times. V and J are TRBV15 and TRBJ2-3; the D is unclear. V lost 0 bases and J 3 bases, leaving 13 bases between the germline ends. The CDR3 is 16 amino acids. CDR1 is LNHNV and CDR2 is YYDKDF in the germline V gene (reference sequence). The CDR3 spells CATSRDPDSRTDTQYF. For the CDR3, the DNA is TGTGCCACCAGCAGAGATCCGGATTCCAGGACAGATACGCAGTATTTT.

A few counts support this clonotype. The J gene is TRBJ1-6, the V gene TRBV7-9; D unresolved. Deletions cut 0 bases from V and 3 bases from J, with 6 bases between. From germline, CDR1 is SEHNR and CDR2 FQNEAQ (reference sequence). This CDR3 is 15 amino acids long. The CDR3 DNA follows: TGTGCCAGCAGCTTAGCGACCGGCTATAATTCACCCCTCCACTTT. The encoded protein is CASSLATGYNSPLHF.

CDR3 amino acids: CAWSVPRTGGPETQYF. DNA for the CDR3: TGTGCCTGGAGTGTACCTAGGACAGGGGGACCAGAGACCCAGTACTTC. This sequence joins TRBV30 and TRBJ2-5, with TRBD1 matching over 10 bases. This CDR3 is built from 16 residues. V shed 0 bases and J 4 bases; nucleotides not matched to a gene: 8. Germline CDR1 GTSNPN, CDR2 SVGIG (reference sequence). Full variable domain (outside the CDR3, taken from reference TRBV30 and TRBJ2-5): SQTIHQWPATLVQPVGSPLSLECTVEGTSNPNLYWYRQAAGRGLQLLFYSVGIGQISSEVPQNLSASRPQDRQFILSSKKLLLSDSGFYLCAWSVPRTGGPETQYFGPGTRLLVL.

A few counts support this clonotype. The chain couples TRBV3-1 to TRBJ2-3, with TRBD2 as a possible D gene (5 bases). V lost 0 bases and J lost 2, with 9 bases in between. Germline values: CDR1 LGHDT, CDR2 YNNKEL (reference sequence). This CDR3 spans 15 amino acids. For the CDR3, the DNA is TGTGCCAGCAGCCAAGAATCCGGGATCACAGATACGCAGTATTTT. This gives the protein CASSQESGITDTQYF.

This rearrangement joins TRBV6-7 to TRBJ2-2; 8 bases are a match to TRBD1. TRBV6-7 is flagged as an ORF with uncertain function. V was clipped by 4 bases and J by 0 bases; unmatched bases: 7. The CDR3 extends over 17 amino acids. The CDR3 nucleotides are TGTGCCAGCAGTTGGGGACAGGAGCCCGCGAACACCGGGGAGCTGTTTTTT. Residues: CASSWGQEPANTGELFF.

The chain couples TRBV7-9 to TRBJ1-2; the D is unclear. CDR1 and CDR2 (germline): SEHNR, FQNEAQ (reference sequence). V dropped 2 bases and J dropped 8 bases, with 15 bases sitting between them. CDR3 length equals 14 residues. The CDR3 region is CASSLSVRPGGYTF. Written as DNA, the CDR3 is TGTGCCAGCAGCTTAAGTGTGCGCCCTGGGGGCTACACCTTC.